The 7 T cell receptor beta chains below come from one sample, sequenced in a study of T cell clones after liver transplantation. The method was immunoSEQ multiplex PCR; TCRdb's version includes in-frame clones alone and lacks a portion of them. The sample lists more than 95,000 clones; roughly 80% were seen once. The sequencing here drew on CD4+ T cells from blood, taken roughly 50 months after liver transplant. These TCRs come from a human patient who received a liver transplant. Some T cells may be provided by the graft donor.

A few counts support this clone. The V gene is TRBV7-3, the J gene TRBJ1-1; the D is unclear. The CDR3 is 13 amino acids. Per germline, CDR1 SGHTA and CDR2 FQGTGA. With 5 bases removed from V and 6 bases from J, the gap between germline ends came to 13 bases. CDR3 region: CASSLRKEAEAFF. The DNA for the CDR3 is TGTGCCAGCAGCCTAAGAAAGGAAGCTGAAGCTTTCTTT.

The V gene is TRBV12-5, the J gene TRBJ2-2, with D uncertain. The CDR3 runs to 19 residues. The V and J ends lost 3 bases and 0 bases respectively, with 20 bases between them. Germline loops: CDR1 LGHNT, CDR2 FRNRAP. CDR3 in amino acids: CASGFVLKFLGSNTGELFF. CDR3 in DNA: TGTGCTAGTGGTTTTGTTCTCAAATTCCTGGGATCGAACACCGGGGAGCTGTTTTTT. The full variable domain, rest sourced from reference TRBV12-5 and TRBJ2-2, is DARVTQTPRHKVTEMGQEVTMRCQPILGHNTVFWYRQTMMQGLELLAYFRNRAPLDDSGMPKDRFSAEMPDATLATLKIQPSEPRDSAVYFCASGFVLKFLGSNTGELFFGEGSRLTVL.

The gene calls are TRBV7-3 and TRBJ2-2, with 12 bases matching TRBD2. The CDR3 has 16 residues. Per the germline V gene, CDR1 is SGHTA and CDR2 is FQGTGA. After removal of 5 bases from V and 6 bases from J, the junction contained 7 bases not matched to a gene. The CDR3 region is CASSRGLAGSAGELFF. As DNA, the CDR3 is TGTGCCAGCAGCCGAGGACTAGCGGGAAGTGCCGGGGAGCTGTTTTTT.

The chain is built from TRBV5-1 and TRBJ2-5, with 11 bases identical to TRBD2. The length of the CDR3 is 15 residues. Germline CDR1 reads SGHRS; CDR2 reads YFSETQ. The V and J ends lost 4 bases and 2 bases, in that order; junction bases with no gene match: 4. The CDR3 DNA reads as TGCGCCAGCAGCCGGGGGACTAGCGGACAAGAGACCCAGTACTTC. Translation: CASSRGTSGQETQYF.

This clone has a handful of counts. The V call is TRBV7-2, the J call TRBJ2-5, with TRBD2 matching 10 bases. The CDR3 has 18 residues. CDR1 SGHTA and CDR2 FQGNSA come from the germline V gene. V lost 6 bases to trimming and J lost 2 bases; unmatched junction nucleotides: 15. CDR3 nucleotide sequence: TGTGCCAGCAGACTAGGAAGGGTAGCGGGGGGAGGTCAAGAGACCCAGTACTTC. Translating it yields CASRLGRVAGGGQETQYF.

The chain combines TRBV28 with TRBJ2-1, with 12 bases identical to TRBD2. CDR1 is MDHEN, CDR2 SYDVKM, per germline. The ends lost 6 bases at V and 0 bases at J; junction bases unmatched: 3. The CDR3 has 16 residues. The CDR3 DNA is TGTGCCAGCAGAAGACTAGCGGGAGACTCCTACAATGAGCAGTTCTTC. Translated, it gives CASRRLAGDSYNEQFF.

The DNA of the CDR3 is TGTGCCAGCAGTTATGAGGCTGAAGCTTTCTTT. Protein sequence: CASSYEAEAFF. The chain joins TRBV6-5 to TRBJ1-1, with unresolved D. The germline V and J ends were trimmed by 3 bases and 6 bases, with 5 bases remaining between them. CDR1 and CDR2 from the germline V gene are MNHEY and SVGAGI. The CDR3 spans 11 residues.